What follows describes a single T cell receptor beta chain. The data stem from a study of CD8 T cells in ankylosing spondylitis. Libraries for TCR beta were made by quantitative 5'-RACE with molecular barcodes. TCRdb used MiXCR to reprocess the 5' RACE reads, holding one entry per CDR3 protein. This sample has more than 35,000 distinct CDR3 sequences, with 2.5% to 3.5% found just once. Sequenced input: blood, either unsorted or a sorted T cell fraction (not recorded which). The TCR was taken from a male donor with ankylosing spondylitis or in good health (not recorded which).

CDR3: CASSVEPRTYEQYF. The CDR3 bases are TGTGCCAGCAGCGTAGAGCCTCGAACCTACGAGCAGTACTTC. The chain is built from TRBV9 and TRBJ2-7; D not certain. Trimming left V 0 bases short and J 2 bases short, with 9 bases between. This CDR3 has 14 amino acids. Looked up from germline, CDR1 is SGDLS and CDR2 is YYNGEE.